Given below is one T cell receptor beta chain in context. Antigen specificity is unknown. The CDR3 spans 12 residues. Germline CDR1 and CDR2: SQVTM and ANQGSEA. With 6 bases clipped from V and 6 bases from J, the junction kept 4 bases outside the gene matches. The naive CD8 fraction comprised CD45RO-negative cells positively selected for CCR7 and excluded terminally differentiated effector memory CD45RA+ cells. This sample was included in a study of shared clonotypes between healthy human individuals. In the study overall: Used for every donor were three CD4 naive, three CD4 memory, two CD8 naive and one CD8 memory plate.

Study-level results: Clonotypes shared by all four donors outscored non-shared clonotypes in generation probability. Sequencing depth was a factor that was expected to affect clonotype sharing among donors.

Sorted subsets were amplified in replicate PCRs using 200 to 250 ng DNA, tens of thousands of T cell genomes. Sequenced by immunoSEQ multiplex PCR; TCRdb stores in-frame clones only, minus some. The data contain about 2 million clones, less than 95% of them singletons. The receptor was isolated from a man in his late teens or twenties in good health. The chain joins TRBV29-1 to TRBJ1-2; 10 positions match TRBD1. Sequenced sample: naive CD8+ T cells sorted from blood. The CDR3 bases are TGCAGCGTCGCGACAGGGGGCAATGGCTACACCTTC. Its translation: CSVATGGNGYTF.